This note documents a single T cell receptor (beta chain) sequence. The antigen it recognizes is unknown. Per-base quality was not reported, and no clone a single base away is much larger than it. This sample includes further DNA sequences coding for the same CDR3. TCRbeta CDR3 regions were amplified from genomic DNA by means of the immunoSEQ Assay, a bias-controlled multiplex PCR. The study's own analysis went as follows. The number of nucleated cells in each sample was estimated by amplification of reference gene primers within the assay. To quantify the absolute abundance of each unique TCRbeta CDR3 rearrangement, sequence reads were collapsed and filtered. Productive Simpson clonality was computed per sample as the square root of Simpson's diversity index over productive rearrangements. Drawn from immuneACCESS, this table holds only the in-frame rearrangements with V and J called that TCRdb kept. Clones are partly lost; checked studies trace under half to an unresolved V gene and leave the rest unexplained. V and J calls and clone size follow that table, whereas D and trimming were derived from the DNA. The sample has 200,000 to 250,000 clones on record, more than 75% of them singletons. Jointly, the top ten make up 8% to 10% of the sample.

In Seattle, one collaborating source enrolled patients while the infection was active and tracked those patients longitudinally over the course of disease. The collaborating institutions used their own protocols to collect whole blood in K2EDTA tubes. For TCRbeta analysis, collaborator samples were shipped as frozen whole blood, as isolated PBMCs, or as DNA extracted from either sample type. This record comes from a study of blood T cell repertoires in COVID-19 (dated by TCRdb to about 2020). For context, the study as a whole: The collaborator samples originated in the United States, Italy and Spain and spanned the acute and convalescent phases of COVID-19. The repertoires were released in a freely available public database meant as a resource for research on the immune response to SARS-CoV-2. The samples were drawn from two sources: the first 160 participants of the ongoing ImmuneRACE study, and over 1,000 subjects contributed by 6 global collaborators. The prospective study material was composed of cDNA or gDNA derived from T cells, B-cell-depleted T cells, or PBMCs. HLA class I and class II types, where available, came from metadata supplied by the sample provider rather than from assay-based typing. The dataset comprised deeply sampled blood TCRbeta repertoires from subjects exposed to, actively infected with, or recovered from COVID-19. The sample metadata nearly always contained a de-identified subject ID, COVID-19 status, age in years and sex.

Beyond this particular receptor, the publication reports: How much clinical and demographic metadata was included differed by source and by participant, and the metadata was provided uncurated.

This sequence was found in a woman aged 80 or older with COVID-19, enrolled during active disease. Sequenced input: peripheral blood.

The CDR3 in this case is CASSVRVNTEAFF. The DNA sequence follows: TGTGCCAGCAGCGTGCGGGTGAACACTGAAGCTTTCTTT. Rearrangement joined TRBV9 to TRBJ1-1, with the D segment identity uncertain. V and J are truncated by 2 bases and 0 bases respectively, leaving an intervening sequence of 5 bases. Measured from the cysteine to the phenylalanine, the CDR3 is 13 residues long. CDR3 DNA is the only sequence kept; it has 39 bases, read in frame from the first base. According to the germline V gene, CDR1 reads SGDLS and CDR2 reads YYNGEE. Here the CDR3 is joined to the reference TRBV9 and TRBJ1-1 genes, and the full variable domain is: DSGVTQTPKHLITATGQRVTLRCSPRSGDLSVYWYQQSLDQGLQFLIQYYNGEERAKGNILERFSAQQFPDLHSELNLSSLELGDSALYFCASSVRVNTEAFFGQGTRLTVV.